This is a list of T cell receptor beta chains from one sample in a study of Graves' ophthalmopathy and Graves' hyperthyroidism. TCRdb passed the multiplex PCR reads through MiXCR, listing each CDR3 protein once. This table holds over a million distinct CDR3 sequences, about two fifths found once. The specimen was peripheral blood or thyroid tissue (not recorded which). The receptors were gathered from an adult man with Graves' hyperthyroidism. Each CDR3 is given with its conserved first and last residue. The D gene is left open where the match is weak. Where a row states a size, it is once, few, many or the class of an expanded clone; other rows omit it.

TRBJ2-5	NA	15	TRBD2	TRBV5-6	CASSHYSGGAETQYF	TGCGCCAGCAGCCACTATAGCGGGGGGGCAGAGACCCAGTACTTC
TRBJ1-2	many	14	TRBD1	TRBV20-1	CSAHLRDRGGGYTF	TGCAGTGCTCATCTAAGGGACAGGGGCGGGGGCTACACCTTC
TRBJ1-6	NA	17	NA	TRBV5-1	CASSLLSGAQGGSPLHF	TGCGCCAGCAGCCTCCTTAGCGGGGCCCAGGGAGGTTCACCCCTCCACTTT
TRBJ1-2	few	12	NA	TRBV12-3/TRBV12-4	CASTPLYEGYTF	TGTGCCAGCACCCCCTTATATGAGGGCTACACCTTC
TRBJ1-1	few	14	NA	TRBV2	CASSEGRGDTEAFF	TGTGCCAGCAGTGAGGGTCGCGGGGACACTGAAGCTTTCTTT
TRBJ2-5	many	14	NA	TRBV20-1	CSASTFGGRETQYF	TGCAGTGCTAGTACTTTCGGGGGCCGTGAGACCCAGTACTTC
TRBJ1-5	NA	15	NA	TRBV4-1	CASSHKVGINQPQHF	TGCGCCAGCAGCCATAAAGTGGGGATTAATCAGCCCCAGCATTTT
TRBJ2-5	few	16	NA	TRBV7-2	CASSLGGWEIQETQYF	TGTGCCAGCAGCTTAGGAGGGTGGGAGATACAAGAGACCCAGTACTTC
TRBJ1-2	NA	15	TRBD1	TRBV6-1	CASSFTGGANYGYTF	TGTGCCAGCAGTTTCACAGGGGGGGCTAACTATGGCTACACCTTC
TRBJ1-1	once	15	TRBD1	TRBV20-1	CSARDFGTGLTEAFF	TGCAGTGCTAGAGATTTCGGGACAGGTCTCACTGAAGCTTTCTTT
TRBJ1-1	few	17	NA	TRBV6-2/TRBV6-3	CASSYSWVVLVNTEAFF	TGTGCCAGCAGTTACTCGTGGGTTGTGTTAGTGAACACTGAAGCTTTCTTT
TRBJ2-7	once	13	NA	TRBV11-2	CASSLRGSAEQYF	TGTGCCAGCAGCCTCCGGGGGTCGGCCGAGCAGTACTTC
TRBJ1-6	NA	12	TRBD1	TRBV19	CASNGQGGPLHF	TGTGCCAGTAATGGACAGGGGGGACCCCTCCACTTT
TRBJ1-4	many	15	NA	TRBV7-9	CASSPHSAGGEKLFF	TGTGCCAGCAGCCCGCATTCGGCAGGCGGCGAAAAACTGTTTTTT
TRBJ2-7	many	15	TRBD1	TRBV7-9	CASSPPSGQGNEQYF	TGTGCCAGCAGCCCGCCCTCGGGACAGGGGAACGAGCAGTACTTC
TRBJ2-5	NA	14	TRBD2	TRBV29-1	CSVDGLAGEETQYF	TGCAGCGTTGATGGACTAGCGGGGGAAGAAACCCAGTACTTC
TRBJ2-7	many	15	TRBD1	TRBV7-6	CASSLNQDRAYEQYF	TGTGCCAGCAGCCTCAATCAGGACAGGGCCTACGAGCAGTACTTC
TRBJ1-4	NA	12	NA	TRBV20-1	CSGAKLAEKLFF	TGCAGTGGGGCGAAGTTGGCTGAAAAACTGTTTTTT
TRBJ2-7	NA	12	NA	TRBV24-1	CATSVRGPEQYF	TGTGCCACCAGTGTAAGGGGCCCCGAGCAGTACTTC
TRBJ2-3	NA	14	NA	TRBV7-2	CASSSDRSTDTQYF	TGTGCCAGCAGCTCCGACAGAAGCACAGATACGCAGTATTTT
TRBJ2-5	few	13	TRBD1	TRBV20-1	CSARGDRGETQYF	TGCAGTGCTAGAGGGGACAGGGGAGAGACCCAGTACTTC
TRBJ1-5	many	17	NA	TRBV20-1	CSASRGLDRFSNQPQHF	TGCAGTGCTAGTAGAGGGTTAGACAGGTTTAGCAATCAGCCCCAGCATTTT
TRBJ1-2	NA	11	NA	TRBV6-5	CASSSHGGYTF	TGTGCCAGCAGTTCCCATGGTGGCTACACCTTC
TRBJ2-7	NA	10	TRBD2	TRBV29-1	CSVVAGEQYF	TGCAGCGTCGTAGCGGGCGAGCAGTACTTC
TRBJ1-6	few	16	TRBD1	TRBV13	CASSHRDRGMYSPLHF	TGTGCCAGCAGCCACCGGGACAGGGGGATGTATTCACCCCTCCACTTT
TRBJ1-1	NA	13	NA	TRBV10-3	CAISGLGVAEAFF	TGTGCCATCAGTGGTCTGGGAGTGGCTGAAGCTTTCTTT
TRBJ1-3	NA	18	NA	TRBV12-3/TRBV12-4	CASSSGTWPGDSGNTIYF	TGTGCCAGCAGTTCAGGGACGTGGCCAGGGGACTCTGGAAACACCATATATTTT
TRBJ1-1	few	15	NA	TRBV5-8	CASSPSPTSDTEAFF	TGTGCCAGCAGCCCAAGTCCTACGTCTGACACTGAAGCTTTCTTT
TRBJ2-5	few	16	TRBD2	TRBV7-3	CASSLNRLAGQETQYF	TGTGCCAGCAGCTTAAATCGGCTAGCGGGACAAGAGACCCAGTACTTC
TRBJ1-5	few	16	TRBD1	TRBV10-2	CASSELTGVGDQPQHF	TGCGCCAGCAGTGAATTGACAGGGGTCGGGGATCAGCCCCAGCATTTT
TRBJ2-3	many	15	NA	TRBV2	CASSDYRVATDTQYF	TGTGCCAGCAGTGACTACAGGGTCGCCACAGATACGCAGTATTTT
TRBJ1-4	NA	16	TRBD1	TRBV6-5	CASSDTLQGAAEKLFF	TGTGCCAGCAGTGACACCCTACAGGGGGCGGCTGAAAAACTGTTTTTT
TRBJ1-6	few	13	NA	TRBV12-3/TRBV12-4	CASKGKVDSPLHF	TGTGCCAGCAAAGGAAAGGTTGATTCACCCCTCCACTTT
TRBJ1-1	NA	13	TRBD1	TRBV19	CATSDRAFTEAFF	TGTGCCACTTCGGACAGGGCGTTCACTGAAGCTTTCTTT
TRBJ1-3	NA	15	NA	TRBV5-8	CASSLAGSYGNTIYF	TGTGCCAGCAGCTTGGCGGGGAGCTATGGGAACACCATATATTTT
TRBJ2-6	many	12	NA	TRBV2	CASRVGANVLTF	TGTGCCAGCCGGGTTGGGGCCAACGTCCTGACTTTC
TRBJ2-2	few	14	NA	TRBV5-1	CASSFLNPAGELFF	TGCGCCAGCAGCTTCTTAAACCCCGCCGGGGAGCTGTTTTTT
TRBJ2-7	many	14	NA	TRBV13	CASSSGVIGNEQYF	TGTGCCAGCAGCTCGGGAGTCATCGGGAACGAGCAGTACTTC
TRBJ1-2	NA	12	NA	TRBV29-1	CSVLRGNYGYTF	TGCAGCGTTTTAAGGGGGAACTATGGCTACACCTTC
TRBJ2-6	few	15	NA	TRBV13	CASSFTGLGANVLTF	TGTGCCAGCAGCTTTACAGGGCTTGGGGCCAACGTCCTGACTTTC
TRBJ1-6	few	15	NA	TRBV25-1	CASSHQTGNNSPLHF	TGTGCCAGCAGCCACCAGACAGGAAATAATTCACCCCTCCACTTT
TRBJ1-4	NA	15	NA	TRBV7-9	CASSLAPGEGEKLFF	TGTGCCAGCAGCTTAGCGCCGGGGGAGGGTGAAAAACTGTTTTTT
TRBJ2-2	NA	14	NA	TRBV15	CATSSPSGSGELFF	TGTGCCACCAGCAGTCCCTCGGGATCCGGGGAGCTGTTTTTT
TRBJ2-7	NA	15	NA	TRBV27	CASTHKWERVSEQYF	TGTGCCAGCACCCATAAGTGGGAAAGGGTCTCGGAGCAGTACTTC
TRBJ2-5	NA	16	TRBD1	TRBV27	CASRGQGAIGFETQYF	TGTGCCAGCAGAGGACAGGGGGCGATCGGCTTCGAGACCCAGTACTTC
TRBJ1-1	few	13	NA	TRBV30	CAWSAPSRYEAFF	TGTGCCTGGAGTGCTCCCTCTCGGTATGAAGCTTTCTTT
TRBJ2-7	many	10	NA	TRBV2	CASLPYEQYF	TGTGCCAGCCTACCCTACGAGCAGTACTTC
TRBJ1-6	NA	14	NA	TRBV5-1	CASSLAWQGSPLHF	TGCGCCAGCAGCTTGGCCTGGCAGGGTTCACCCCTCCACTTT
TRBJ2-5	NA	18	NA	TRBV4-2	CASSQRALGAVNKETQYF	TGTGCCAGCAGCCAACGAGCGTTGGGAGCAGTTAACAAGGAGACCCAGTACTTC
TRBJ2-2	NA	15	TRBD2	TRBV5-5	CASRYGLAGTGELFF	TGTGCCAGCAGGTATGGACTAGCCGGCACCGGGGAGCTGTTTTTT
TRBJ2-7	NA	15	NA	TRBV5-1	CASSLGASPSYEQYF	TGCGCCAGCAGCTTGGGAGCGTCTCCCTCCTACGAGCAGTACTTC
TRBJ2-7	NA	19	TRBD2	TRBV6-2/TRBV6-3	CASSYPYVGSGRGTYEQYF	TGTGCCAGCAGTTACCCGTATGTAGGTAGCGGGAGAGGGACCTACGAGCAGTACTTC
TRBJ2-7	many	13	TRBD2	TRBV15	CATSRRGAYEQYF	TGTGCCACCAGCAGGCGGGGGGCGTACGAGCAGTACTTC
TRBJ2-3	NA	15	TRBD2	TRBV7-2	CASSLQAGSTDTQYF	TGTGCCAGCAGCTTACAAGCGGGGAGCACAGATACGCAGTATTTT
TRBJ1-6	NA	17	NA	TRBV10-3	CASSYSRTRSYNSPLHF	TGTGCCAGCAGTTACTCGAGGACTCGCTCCTATAATTCACCCCTCCACTTT
TRBJ2-7	NA	13	TRBD1	TRBV10-3	CASTTGGPIEQYF	TGTGCCAGCACCACAGGGGGCCCAATCGAGCAGTACTTC
TRBJ2-5	many	16	TRBD1	TRBV7-9	CASSPGVGTETETQYF	TGTGCCAGCAGCCCAGGAGTGGGGACAGAGACTGAGACCCAGTACTTC
TRBJ1-2	many	12	TRBD1	TRBV29-1	CSVDGQAYGYTF	TGCAGCGTCGATGGACAGGCATATGGCTACACCTTC
TRBJ2-7	NA	15	TRBD1	TRBV10-3	CAISRTGQGRYEQYF	TGTGCCATCAGTAGGACGGGACAGGGGAGGTACGAGCAGTACTTC
TRBJ1-5	NA	16	NA	TRBV12-3/TRBV12-4	CASGLVLCLRPQPQHF	TGTGCTAGTGGTTTGGTACTTTGTCTTAGACCGCAGCCCCAGCATTTT